The clone carrying this TCR beta chain appeared a few times. Its specificity is not known. The V end lost 5 bases, the J end lost 6 bases, and 14 bases lay between the germline ends. Germline CDR1 and CDR2: MNHNS and SASEGT. This CDR3 contains 13 residues. The PCR had 60 Vbeta and 13 Jbeta primers. Some clones are missing from TCRdb's copy, which holds only in-frame ones; the method was immunoSEQ multiplex PCR. The sample contains over 150,000 clones, approximately 84% of which appear only once. The entry originates in a study of cytomegalovirus exposure and HLA in healthy donors. Study information: Previous work identified roughly 120 million unique TCR beta sequences from about 179 million T cells. Study results and limitations: The study put 160 or so TCR beta chains on its list as cytomegalovirus-associated. At a 0.05 false discovery rate, a later analysis found some 17,000 TCR beta sequences to be associated with HLA alleles.

The chain combines TRBV6-1 with TRBJ2-7, with TRBD1 as a possible D gene (5 bases). The sequence derives from a girl under 18 in good health and CMV-seropositive. Sequencing used PBMCs. In DNA form, the CDR3 reads TGTGCCAGCAGTAGCCTTGTCCAGGGCGAGCAGTACTTC. This gives the protein CASSSLVQGEQYF.